This T cell receptor (beta chain) was retrieved from a study of cytomegalovirus exposure and HLA in healthy donors. V dropped 1 base and J dropped 5; count of bases not matched to a gene: 9. The CDR3 is made up of 17 amino acids. The V gene's germline CDR1 is LGHNT and CDR2 FRNRAP. The PCR was carried out with 60 Vbeta primers and 13 Jbeta primers. Assay: immunoSEQ multiplex PCR; the TCRdb copy retains only in-frame clones and omits some. The table shows some 120,000 clones, with 74% occurring only once. The clonotype was recovered from a woman between 50 and 59 years old in good health and CMV-seropositive. Sample: PBMCs. The chain employs TRBV12-5 and TRBJ2-1; 9 nucleotides agree with TRBD2. CDR3 region: CASGLDRLAGSHNEQFF. CDR3 nucleotides: TGTGCTAGTGGTTTGGACCGCCTAGCGGGGAGTCACAATGAGCAGTTCTTC.